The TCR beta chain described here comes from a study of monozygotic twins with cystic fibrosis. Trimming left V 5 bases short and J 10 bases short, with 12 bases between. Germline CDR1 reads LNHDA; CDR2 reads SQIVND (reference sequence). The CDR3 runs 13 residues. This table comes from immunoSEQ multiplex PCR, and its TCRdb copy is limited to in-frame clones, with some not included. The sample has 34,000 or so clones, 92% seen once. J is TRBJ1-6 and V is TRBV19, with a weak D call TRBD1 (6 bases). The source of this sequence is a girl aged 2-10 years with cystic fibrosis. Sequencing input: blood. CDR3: CASSPGGNSPLHF. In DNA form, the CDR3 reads TGTGCCAGTAGTCCGGGGGGCAACTCACCCCTCCACTTT.